These 9 T cell receptor beta chains were all obtained from the same sample, sequenced in a study of prognosis after radiotherapy for stage I lung cancer. The study amplified the TCR beta CDR3 region from genomic DNA. This amplification was carried out by two rounds of multiplex PCR. The use of primers specific to each TRBV and TRBJ gene characterized first-round PCR. TCRdb processed the multiplex PCR reads anew with MiXCR; each CDR3 protein has one entry. Found here are about 19,000 distinct CDR3 sequences, less than 70% of them singletons; the top ten hold roughly a quarter. Material: PBMCs, obtained before or after stereotactic body radiation therapy (not recorded which). The source of these receptors is a donor over 45 with non-small cell lung cancer.

The rearrangement joins TRBV6-1 to TRBJ1-6; D perhaps matches TRBD1 (6 bases). This CDR3 is 16 amino acids long. Germline CDR1 reads MNHNS; CDR2 reads SASEGT. V lost 6 bases, J lost 6 bases, and 18 bases lay in between. The CDR3 DNA sequence: TGTGCCAGCAGCGAGACCGGGACATGGCTTAATTCACCCCTCCACTTT. This translates into CASSETGTWLNSPLHF.

The chain joins TRBV6-2 or TRBV6-3 to TRBJ2-7; D may be TRBD1 or TRBD2 (5 bases each). The CDR3 extends over 14 amino acids. Germline V gene data show CDR1 as MNHEY and CDR2 as SVGEGT. Trimming stripped 5 bases from V and 0 bases from J, with 11 bases between. The CDR3 region is CASSPGTASYEQYF. Written as DNA, the CDR3 is TGTGCCAGCAGTCCCGGGACGGCCTCCTACGAGCAGTACTTC.

This clonotype was detected many times. The V call is TRBV9, the J call TRBJ2-7; possible D gene TRBD2, 5 bases. CDR1 and CDR2 (germline): SGDLS, YYNGEE. V lost 3 bases, J lost 6 bases, and 16 bases lay in between. The CDR3 is 14 residues long. CDR3 sequence (DNA): TGTGCCAGCAGCGCCGCGGGCGTATCGGGCGAGCAGTACTTC. Its protein is CASSAAGVSGEQYF.

The chain combines TRBV2 with TRBJ2-2; 7 bases match TRBD1. The germline V gene encodes CDR1 SNHLY and CDR2 FYNNEI. V lost 5 bases, J lost 2 bases, and 2 bases stayed unmatched. This CDR3 is built from 14 residues. CDR3 residues: CASSWDSNTGELFF. CDR3 sequence (DNA): TGTGCCAGCAGTTGGGACAGTAACACCGGGGAGCTGTTTTTT.

This chain joins TRBV6-2 or TRBV6-3 and TRBJ2-2; tentative D call: TRBD1 (5 bases). The CDR3 is made up of 12 amino acids. V was clipped by 9 bases and J by 6 bases, with 11 bases between them. Germline V gene sequence: CDR1 MNHEY, CDR2 SVGEGT. The CDR3 is CARYRFSGELFF. The DNA of the CDR3 is TGTGCCAGGTACAGGTTTTCCGGGGAGCTGTTTTTT.

J is TRBJ1-4 and V is TRBV6-2 or TRBV6-3; 9 nucleotides line up with TRBD1. The CDR3 spans 14 residues. V lost 6 bases, J lost 8 bases, and 7 bases stayed unmatched. The germline V gene encodes CDR1 MNHEY and CDR2 SVGEGT. This chain's CDR3 is CASSTGGAGEKLFF. The CDR3 coding sequence is TGTGCCAGCAGCACAGGGGGCGCAGGGGAAAAACTGTTTTTT.

This clonotype was picked up many times. It may be a read error: a sequence one base away is much more abundant. The rearrangement joins TRBV19 to TRBJ2-3; D gene uncertain. The germline V gene has CDR1 LNHDA and CDR2 SQIVND (reference sequence). The CDR3 is 14 amino acids. Trimming shortened V by 7 bases and J by 6 bases, and 17 bases separated the two germline ends. CDR3 in amino acids: CASTSTESRDTQYF. In DNA, the CDR3 is TGTGCCAGTACCTCAACAGAGTCTCGGGATACGCAGTATTTT.

As for this clonotype: A far larger clone is just one base off, so this is likely a read error. The chain uses TRBV6-4 and TRBJ2-7, with 9 bases that match TRBD1. The germline V gene encodes CDR1 MRHNA and CDR2 SNTAGT. This CDR3 has 13 amino acids. This CDR3 reads CASSGTGGYEHYF. The DNA for the CDR3 is TGTGCCAGCAGTGGCACAGGGGGCTACGAGCATTACTTC.

In its sample, this clonotype was seen many times. This chain connects TRBV9 to TRBJ2-2, with D perhaps TRBD1 or TRBD2 (5 bases each). In germline, CDR1 is SGDLS, CDR2 YYNGEE. The CDR3 consists of 13 residues. The V and J ends lost 0 bases and 5 bases respectively, with 5 bases between them. CDR3 DNA: TGTGCCAGCAGCGTAGGGGGGACCGGGGAGCTGTTTTTT. Residues: CASSVGGTGELFF.